This T cell receptor (beta chain) was recorded in a study of cytomegalovirus exposure and HLA in healthy donors. A word on this clone: At one end the junction does not follow the germline gene, possibly because of a read error.

The V gene's germline CDR1 is SEHNR and CDR2 FQNEAQ (reference sequence). CDR3 length: 15 residues. Primers included in the PCR were 60 Vbeta and 13 Jbeta primers. Method: immunoSEQ multiplex PCR; TCRdb's copy keeps in-frame clones and lacks some. This sample carries around 150,000 clones, approximately 78% of them seen once, and the ten largest clones take 4.3%. Sequenced: PBMCs. The chain joins TRBV7-9 to TRBJ2-5; 9 positions match TRBD1. The origin of this receptor is a middle-aged woman in good health and CMV-seropositive. The CDR3 DNA reads TGTTCCAGCAGCTTAGGACAGGGGTTCCAAGAGACCCAGTACTTC. Translating gives CSSSLGQGFQETQYF.